The rows below give T cell receptor beta chains drawn from one sample of a study of blood T cell repertoires in COVID-19. Sequencing used immunoSEQ multiplex PCR; TCRdb keeps in-frame clones, though not all of them. The sample contains about 170,000 clones, roughly 84% of which appear only once. Sequencing was done on a sample of peripheral blood. These receptors were obtained from a human donor with acute or convalescent COVID-19. The donor label of this sample is uncertain. Each CDR3 is given with its conserved first and last residue. D genes are given only for firm matches. Expanded clones get a size class; other rows say once, few or many, or leave the size out.

CASARGSSYNSPLHF,TGTGCCAGCGCCAGGGGGAGCTCCTATAATTCACCCCTCCACTTT,TRBV30,TRBJ1-6,-,TRBD1
CASSPGGTTNEKLFF,TGTGCCAGCAGCCCCGGGGGGACAACTAATGAAAAACTGTTTTTT,TRBV7-2,TRBJ1-4,-,-
CASSSKRTVRIADTQYF,TGTGCCAGCAGCTCGAAACGGACAGTGAGGATAGCAGATACGCAGTATTTT,TRBV7-6,TRBJ2-3,-,-
CASSARVYEQYF,TGTGCCAGCAGCGCCAGGGTCTACGAGCAGTACTTC,TRBV7-8,TRBJ2-7,-,-
CASSFFSSGVGLAEQYF,TGTGCCAGCAGTTTCTTCTCTAGCGGGGTGGGATTGGCCGAGCAGTACTTC,TRBV27,TRBJ2-7,-,TRBD2
CASSQPPQGREQFF,TGTGCCAGCAGCCAACCACCGCAGGGTCGTGAGCAGTTCTTC,TRBV5-4,TRBJ2-1,-,-
CASSFLAGGTYEQYF,TGCGCCAGCAGCTTTCTAGCGGGAGGGACGTACGAGCAGTACTTC,TRBV5-1,TRBJ2-7,few,TRBD2
CAWALPRQGVGLDYGYTF,TGTGCCTGGGCCCTACCCCGACAGGGGGTAGGGTTGGACTATGGCTACACCTTC,TRBV30,TRBJ1-2,-,TRBD1
CASSVTGGNTIYF,TGTGCCAGCAGCGTGACAGGCGGAAACACCATATATTTT,TRBV11-3,TRBJ1-3,few,-
CASSEAAVHQETQYF,TGTGCCAGCAGTGAAGCTGCGGTGCACCAAGAGACCCAGTACTTC,TRBV2,TRBJ2-5,-,-
CASSQIGVYEQYF,TGCGCCAGCAGCCAAATCGGGGTCTACGAGCAGTACTTC,TRBV4-1,TRBJ2-7,-,-
CASSWGQGSYEQYF,TGTGCCAGTAGTTGGGGACAGGGATCCTACGAGCAGTACTTC,TRBV19,TRBJ2-7,-,TRBD1
CASSYYTGANVLTF,TGTGCCAGCAGTTATTATACTGGGGCCAACGTCCTGACTTTC,TRBV6-5,TRBJ2-6,-,-
CASSKQGRGNQPQHF,TGTGCCAGCAGCAAACAGGGGCGAGGCAATCAGCCCCAGCATTTT,TRBV6-5,TRBJ1-5,-,TRBD1
CASSRGTTDGYTF,TGTGCCAGCAGCCGCGGGACCACGGATGGCTACACCTTC,TRBV7-6,TRBJ1-2,-,-
CASSRQGQRRDEKLFF,TGCGCCAGCAGCAGACAGGGCCAGAGGCGGGACGAAAAACTGTTTTTT,TRBV5-1,TRBJ1-4,-,TRBD1
CASNGPDRFNEQFF,TGTGCCAGCAATGGACCCGACAGGTTCAATGAGCAGTTCTTC,TRBV6-6,TRBJ2-1,-,-
CATTIPRTSGTNEQFF,TGTGCCACCACAATCCCCCGGACTAGCGGGACGAATGAGCAGTTCTTC,TRBV28,TRBJ2-1,-,TRBD2
CASSPGAGDYNEQFF,TGCGCCAGCAGCCCGGGAGCGGGGGACTATAATGAGCAGTTCTTC,TRBV5-1,TRBJ2-1,-,TRBD2
CASSGQLLGGYTF,TGTGCCAGCTCCGGTCAACTCCTCGGGGGCTACACCTTC,TRBV6-4,TRBJ1-2,-,-
CASSLLTSLGDQETQYF,TGTGCCAGCAGCTTGTTGACTAGTCTGGGGGATCAAGAGACCCAGTACTTC,TRBV5-6,TRBJ2-5,-,-
CASSTDRGRGNTIYF,TGTGCCAGCAGTACCGACAGGGGGCGAGGAAACACCATATATTTT,TRBV5-6,TRBJ1-3,-,TRBD1
CAISEREGANNEQFF,TGTGCCATCAGTGAGAGAGAAGGGGCGAACAATGAGCAGTTCTTC,TRBV10-3,TRBJ2-1,-,-
CASSPAQIYEQYF,TGTGCCAGCTCACCGGCACAAATCTACGAGCAGTACTTC,TRBV18,TRBJ2-7,-,-
CASSAADYIQYF,TGTGCCAGCAGCGCGGCGGATTACATTCAGTACTTC,TRBV5-6,TRBJ2-4,-,-
CASSSTGTGVSPLHF,TGTGCCAGCAGCTCTACCGGGACAGGGGTGTCACCCCTCCACTTT,TRBV3-1/TRBV3-2,TRBJ1-6,-,TRBD1
CASSTSRDRGDQPQHF,TGTGCCAGTAGTACGTCCCGGGACAGGGGCGATCAGCCCCAGCATTTT,TRBV19,TRBJ1-5,-,TRBD1
CASRNLAVNQPQHF,TGTGCCAGCAGAAATTTGGCGGTTAATCAGCCCCAGCATTTT,TRBV27,TRBJ1-5,-,-
CATSRGLFGGKGDEQYF,TGTGCCACCAGCAGAGGGCTTTTTGGGGGGAAAGGCGACGAGCAGTACTTC,TRBV15,TRBJ2-7,-,-
CASSPGQDYGYTF,TGCGCCAGCAGTCCGGGACAGGACTATGGCTACACCTTC,TRBV10-2,TRBJ1-2,few,TRBD1
CASGQQVLGYTF,TGTGCCAGCGGCCAACAGGTTTTGGGCTACACCTTC,TRBV28,TRBJ1-2,-,-
CASSLADGYGYTF,TGTGCCAGCAGCTTGGCTGACGGGTATGGCTACACCTTC,TRBV7-6,TRBJ1-2,-,-
CASSVSGGNYNEQFF,TGTGCCAGCAGCGTTAGCGGGGGAAACTACAATGAGCAGTTCTTC,TRBV9,TRBJ2-1,-,TRBD2
CASSLTGGNTEAFF,TGTGCCAGCAGCTTGACAGGAGGGAACACTGAAGCTTTCTTT,TRBV2,TRBJ1-1,-,-
CASSSAGSSGNTIYF,TGTGCCAGCAGCTCCGCAGGATCCTCTGGAAACACCATATATTTT,TRBV13,TRBJ1-3,-,-
CASSFRGSYGYTF,TGTGCCAGCAGTTTTCGGGGGTCCTATGGCTACACCTTC,TRBV27,TRBJ1-2,-,-
CASNSYLCPNPNYGYTF,-,TRBV21-1,TRBJ1-2,-,-
CASSIDLLAGAYNEQFF,TGTGCCAGTAGTATAGACCTACTAGCGGGAGCCTACAATGAGCAGTTCTTC,TRBV19,TRBJ2-1,-,TRBD2
CASSEGFVVGGLRDGYTF,TGTGCCAGCAGTGAAGGGTTTGTAGTCGGGGGGCTGCGAGATGGCTACACCTTC,TRBV6-1,TRBJ1-2,-,-
CASLGGANGYTF,TGTGCCAGCCTAGGGGGGGCGAATGGCTACACCTTC,TRBV28,TRBJ1-2,-,-
CASSQAAGSTNEKLFF,TGCGCCAGCAGCCAGGCTGCAGGGTCAACTAATGAAAAACTGTTTTTT,TRBV4-1,TRBJ1-4,-,-
CASSQDVAGGNLYYEQYF,TGCGCCAGCAGCCAAGACGTTGCAGGCGGGAATTTATATTACGAGCAGTACTTC,TRBV4-1,TRBJ2-7,few,-